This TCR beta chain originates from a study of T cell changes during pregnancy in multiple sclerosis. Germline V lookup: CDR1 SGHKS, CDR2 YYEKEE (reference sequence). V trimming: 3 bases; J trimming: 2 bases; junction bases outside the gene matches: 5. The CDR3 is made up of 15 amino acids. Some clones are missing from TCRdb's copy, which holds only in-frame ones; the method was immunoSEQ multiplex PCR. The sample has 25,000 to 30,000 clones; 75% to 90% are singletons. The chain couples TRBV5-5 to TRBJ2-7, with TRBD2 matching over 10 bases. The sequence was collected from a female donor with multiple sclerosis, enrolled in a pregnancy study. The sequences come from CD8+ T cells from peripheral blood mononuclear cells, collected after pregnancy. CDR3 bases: TGTGCCAGCAGCTCCGGGACTAGCGTCGCCTACGAGCAGTACTTC. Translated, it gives CASSSGTSVAYEQYF.